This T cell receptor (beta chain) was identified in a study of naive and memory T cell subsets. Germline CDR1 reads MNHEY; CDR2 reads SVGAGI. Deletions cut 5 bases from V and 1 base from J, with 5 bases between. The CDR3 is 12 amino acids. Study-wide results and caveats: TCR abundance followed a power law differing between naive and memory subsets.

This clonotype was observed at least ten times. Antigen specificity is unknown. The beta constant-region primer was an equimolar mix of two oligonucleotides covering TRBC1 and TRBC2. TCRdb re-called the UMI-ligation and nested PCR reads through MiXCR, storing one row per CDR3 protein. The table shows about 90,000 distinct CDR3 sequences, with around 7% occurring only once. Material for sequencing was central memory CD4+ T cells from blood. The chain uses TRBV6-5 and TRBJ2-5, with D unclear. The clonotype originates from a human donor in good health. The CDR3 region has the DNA TGTGCCAGCAGTCGTGCCCAAGAGACCCAGTACTTC. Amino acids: CASSRAQETQYF.